This T cell receptor beta chain was identified in a study of CD8+ T cells in alopecia areata. Overall study results and limits: Between patients, shared TCR sequences were less clear than in mice. This was possibly due in part to HLA diversity in the patient population.

Treatment denoted: oral pan-JAK inhibitor, 5-10 mg twice daily. Collection of lesional scalp punch biopsies and peripheral blood was performed in alopecia areata patients. V was clipped by 2 bases and J by 4 bases; unmatched bases: 3. The length of the CDR3 is 15 residues. CDR1 and CDR2 (germline): WSHSY, SAAADI. Points on this clone: The antigen is not known.

The authors extracted RNA and reverse transcribed it into cDNA as the sequencing template. Libraries were prepared by immunoSEQ multiplex PCR; TCRdb keeps only in-frame clonotypes and omits some of them. Among about 140,000 clones listed, 70% to 90% were seen once. The sample here was CD8+ T cells sorted from blood, taken at week 4, from a patient treated with tofacitinib. The chain has TRBV10-2 and TRBJ2-3; the match to TRBD2 covers 10 bases. The receptor was derived from a human donor with alopecia areata. In DNA, the CDR3 is TGCGCCAGCAGTGAGAGCGGGGGGGCTGCAGATACGCAGTATTTT. Amino acid sequence: CASSESGGAADTQYF.